This paragraph covers one T cell receptor (beta chain) sequence. What it binds is unknown. V lost 6 bases and J lost 0, with 12 bases in between. The length of the CDR3 is 15 residues. The V gene's germline CDR1 is LNHDA and CDR2 SQIVND (reference sequence). PCR used 60 Vbeta primers and 13 Jbeta primers. TCRdb's table, derived via immunoSEQ multiplex PCR, lists solely in-frame clones and lacks some. This repertoire shows approximately 140,000 clones, about 64% found once; its top ten account for 6% to 8.5%. The sample originates from a study of cytomegalovirus exposure and HLA in healthy donors. Study-level findings and limits: The study reported that TCR beta sequences accurately predicted HLA-A and HLA-B alleles in most subjects.

The sequence was collected from a woman aged 55-70 years in good health and CMV-seropositive. This chain connects TRBV19 to TRBJ1-5; D is possibly TRBD1 (6 bases). The sequencing sample was made of PBMCs. The CDR3 nucleotides read TGTGCCAGTAGGTCGGACAGTTATAGCAATCAGCCCCAGCATTTT. Its protein is CASRSDSYSNQPQHF. Supplemented by reference TRBV19 and TRBJ1-5, the full variable domain reads DGGITQSPKYLFRKEGQNVTLSCEQNLNHDAMYWYRQDPGQGLRLIYYSQIVNDFQKGDIAEGYSVSREKKESFPLTVTSAQKNPTAFYLCASRSDSYSNQPQHFGDGTRLSIL.